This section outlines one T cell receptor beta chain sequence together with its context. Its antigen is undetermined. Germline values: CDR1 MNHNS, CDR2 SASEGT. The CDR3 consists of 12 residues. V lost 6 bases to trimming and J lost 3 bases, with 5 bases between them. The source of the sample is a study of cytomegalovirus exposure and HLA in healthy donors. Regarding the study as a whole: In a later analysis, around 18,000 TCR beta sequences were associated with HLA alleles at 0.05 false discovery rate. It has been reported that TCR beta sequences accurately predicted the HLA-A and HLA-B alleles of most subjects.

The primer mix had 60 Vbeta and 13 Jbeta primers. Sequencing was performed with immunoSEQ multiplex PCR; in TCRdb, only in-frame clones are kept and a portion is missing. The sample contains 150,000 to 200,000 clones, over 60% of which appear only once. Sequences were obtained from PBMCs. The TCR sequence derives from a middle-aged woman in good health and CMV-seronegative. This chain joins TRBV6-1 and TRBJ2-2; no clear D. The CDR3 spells CASRLYTGELFF. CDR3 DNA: TGTGCCAGCAGGCTATACACCGGGGAGCTGTTTTTT.